Each of the 26 T cell receptor beta chains below was sequenced from the same sample in a study of regulatory T cells in long-lasting Graves disease. Researchers made TCR beta libraries by using iRepertoire HTBI primers and running Arm-PCR on CDR3 regions. A single record per CDR3 protein comes from TCRdb applying MiXCR to the multiplex PCR reads. The sample yields almost 450,000 distinct CDR3 sequences, 16% seen once. Documented time point: newly diagnosed GD, antithyroid drugs for less than 3 months. From PBMCs, RNA was extracted and then used to make the TCR library. The sample also formed part of further work on T cells in Graves' hyperthyroidism and ophthalmopathy.

The specimen was peripheral blood mononuclear cells (PBMCs), collected at new diagnosis, from a patient treated with antithyroid drugs. These receptors were obtained from a woman under 40 with Graves disease.

Many counts were recorded for this clonotype. This chain connects TRBV20-1 to TRBJ2-3; 7 nucleotides match TRBD1. The CDR3 covers 16 residues. Unmatched junction bases numbered 14, after V lost 5 bases and J lost 3 bases. In germline, CDR1 is DFQATT, CDR2 SNEGSKA (reference sequence). CDR3 protein: CSAYRPVQGRTDTQYF. The CDR3 DNA sequence: TGCAGTGCTTACCGCCCCGTACAGGGGAGAACAGATACGCAGTATTTT.

Many counts were recorded for this clonotype. This chain joins TRBV6-5 and TRBJ2-7; 8 nucleotides align to TRBD2. Germline V gene data show CDR1 as MNHEY and CDR2 as SVGAGI. With 0 bases clipped from V and 4 bases from J, the junction kept 8 bases outside the gene matches. The CDR3 runs to 16 residues. CDR3 sequence reads: CASSYSKQRERYEQYF. CDR3 bases: TGTGCCAGCAGTTACTCGAAACAGCGGGAGAGATACGAGCAGTACTTC.

The gene calls are TRBV28 and TRBJ1-5; D gene unclear. With 7 bases removed from V and 6 bases from J, the gap between germline ends came to 10 bases. The CDR3 length is 12 residues. CDR1 is MDHEN, CDR2 SYDVKM, per germline. The CDR3 spells CASNEPPQPQHF. CDR3 nucleotides: TGTGCCAGCAATGAACCCCCTCAGCCCCAGCATTTT.

The sample holds many counts of this clonotype. The chain has TRBV5-1 and TRBJ1-1, with D unresolved. From germline, CDR1 is SGHRS and CDR2 YFSETQ. The CDR3 runs to 15 residues. Trimming left V 0 bases short and J 1 base short, with 10 bases between. In nucleotides, the CDR3 is TGCGCCAGCAGCTTGGCTCTCGGTACGAACACTGAAGCTTTCTTT. Its translation: CASSLALGTNTEAFF.

This clonotype was seen ten or more times. The chain employs TRBV20-1 and TRBJ2-1, with 8 bases lining up with TRBD2. CDR1 DFQATT and CDR2 SNEGSKA come from the germline V gene (reference sequence). The CDR3 runs 16 residues. V shed 1 base, J shed 1 base, and the junction held 6 bases outside the gene matches. CDR3 residues: CSARVTSGGSYNEQFF. As DNA, the CDR3 is TGCAGTGCTAGAGTCACAAGCGGGGGTTCCTACAATGAGCAGTTCTTC.

The chain employs TRBV19 and TRBJ1-5; 11 positions match TRBD1. Germline CDR1 reads LNHDA; CDR2 reads SQIVND (reference sequence). Trimming at V came to 10 bases and at J to 9 bases, leaving 11 bases not matched to a gene. The CDR3 has 14 residues. The CDR3 reads CATEDRGRTGPQHF. In nucleotides, the CDR3 is TGTGCCACCGAGGACAGGGGGCGCACAGGGCCCCAGCATTTT.

This clonotype appeared a few times. The chain has TRBV7-9 and TRBJ2-6; D ambiguous. Per germline, CDR1 SEHNR and CDR2 FQNEAQ (reference sequence). The CDR3 is made up of 14 amino acids. The V and J ends lost 3 bases and 4 bases respectively, with 7 bases between them. The CDR3 coding sequence is TGTGCCAGCAGCTTCGGGCCCGGGGCCAACGTCCTGACTTTC. Translating gives CASSFGPGANVLTF.

This clonotype has just a few counts. The DNA of the CDR3 is TGTGCCACCAGCAGAACGCTAACAGACTCCTACGAGCAGTACTTC. Protein sequence: CATSRTLTDSYEQYF. The chain carries TRBV15 and TRBJ2-7; D remains ambiguous. The CDR3 covers 15 residues. The germline gives CDR1 LNHNV, CDR2 YYDKDF (reference sequence). V shed 2 bases and J shed 0 bases, with 11 bases lying between them.

This clonotype was found many times. The chain carries TRBV7-2 and TRBJ2-5; D not certain. Trimming removed 0 bases from V and 1 base from J, with 9 bases in between. Germline V CDR1 and CDR2: SGHTA, FQGNSA. This CDR3 comprises 15 residues. The CDR3 is CASSLAKSPQETQYF. CDR3 bases: TGTGCCAGCAGCTTAGCGAAGTCACCCCAAGAGACCCAGTACTTC.

This clonotype has ten or more counts. This rearrangement joins TRBV6-5 to TRBJ2-1; 9 nucleotides agree with TRBD2. The junction had 2 bases not matched to a gene; V was cut back by 0 bases and J by 2 bases. Germline loops: CDR1 MNHEY, CDR2 SVGAGI. CDR3 size: 16 residues. The CDR3 loop is CASSYSGGRAYNEQFF. The DNA for the CDR3 is TGTGCCAGCAGTTACTCTGGCGGGAGGGCCTACAATGAGCAGTTCTTC.

The rearrangement joins TRBV24-1 to TRBJ2-2; tentative D call: TRBD2 (6 bases). V was shortened by 1 base and J by 10 bases, with 18 bases between the two germline ends. CDR3 size: 16 residues. CDR1 is KGHDR, CDR2 SFDVKD, per germline. The CDR3 is CATSDFLTGSGAELFF. The CDR3 DNA reads as TGTGCCACCAGTGATTTCTTGACGGGCTCGGGAGCGGAGCTGTTTTTT.

About this clonotype itself: This may stem from a read error, because a much larger clone lies one nucleotide away. V gene TRBV5-4 combines with J gene TRBJ2-7; 9 bases align to TRBD2. Germline V CDR1 and CDR2: SGHNT, YYREEE (reference sequence). This CDR3 contains 12 residues. CDR3 loop: CGSSGGSYEQYF. The CDR3 DNA follows: TGTGGCAGCAGCGGGGGGTCCTACGAGCAGTACTTC.

V usage is TRBV6-5 and J usage is TRBJ2-7; no clear D. Per the germline V gene, CDR1 is MNHEY and CDR2 is SVGAGI. CDR3 length equals 14 residues. Trimming cost V 4 bases and J 0 bases, with 10 bases left between them. CDR3 protein: CASSLSGYSYEQYF. CDR3 DNA: TGTGCCAGCAGTTTATCGGGTTACTCCTACGAGCAGTACTTC.

This clonotype was found many times. The rearrangement uses TRBV30 and TRBJ1-2, with a tentative D call TRBD1 (5 bases). V was cut by 4 bases and J by 2 bases, with 11 bases left in between. There are 13 residues in the CDR3. Germline V CDR1 and CDR2: GTSNPN, SVGIG (reference sequence). The CDR3 sequence is CAWTSTENYGYTF. CDR3 bases: TGTGCCTGGACTTCGACAGAAAACTATGGCTACACCTTC.

The chain couples TRBV29-1 to TRBJ2-7; D is perhaps TRBD1 (5 bases). This CDR3 is 13 amino acids long. Germline V lookup: CDR1 SQVTM, CDR2 ANQGSEA. V gave up 4 bases and J gave up 0 bases, with 10 bases separating them. CDR3 residues: CSVAGPSSYEQYF. CDR3 coding DNA: TGCAGCGTTGCAGGGCCGAGCTCCTACGAGCAGTACTTC.

The chain has TRBV10-1 and TRBJ2-3, with D uncertain. Germline-derived CDR1 and CDR2 are WNHNN and SYGVQD (reference sequence). Between the trimmed V and J ends, which lost 3 bases and 2 bases, there was a span of 9 bases. The CDR3 loop spans 14 amino acids. The CDR3 protein is CASSDDLSTDTQYF. CDR3 coding DNA: TGCGCCAGCAGTGATGACCTTTCCACAGATACGCAGTATTTT.

The rearrangement uses TRBV9 and TRBJ2-5; D is possibly TRBD2 (6 bases). Trimming removed 4 bases at V and 5 bases at J, with 18 bases between. This CDR3 comprises 15 residues. The germline V gene has CDR1 SGDLS and CDR2 YYNGEE. CDR3 in DNA: TGTGCCAGCAGCACGGACGGGACGGGAGCTGAGACCCAGTACTTC. It is translated as CASSTDGTGAETQYF. The full variable domain, completed using reference TRBV9 and TRBJ2-5, is DSGVTQTPKHLITATGQRVTLRCSPRSGDLSVYWYQQSLDQGLQFLIQYYNGEERAKGNILERFSAQQFPDLHSELNLSSLELGDSALYFCASSTDGTGAETQYFGPGTRLLVL.

This clonotype was counted at least ten times. An end of the junction does not agree with germline; a read error may underlie this. The chain uses TRBV7-7 and TRBJ2-5; tentative D call: TRBD2 (6 bases). The CDR3 length is 14 residues. In germline, CDR1 is SSHAT, CDR2 FNYEAQ (reference sequence). In nucleotides, the CDR3 is TGTGCTAGCAGCTTAGGCGGGACGGGCGAGACCCAGTACTTC. This translates into CASSLGGTGETQYF.

There are many counts of this clonotype. This sequence joins TRBV28 and TRBJ2-1; D gene unclear. The CDR3 loop spans 16 amino acids. Germline CDR1 MDHEN, CDR2 SYDVKM. Trimming shortened V by 4 bases and J by 5 bases, and 18 bases separated the two germline ends. This chain's CDR3 is CASSYLARTPDNEQFF. The CDR3 DNA reads TGTGCCAGCAGTTACCTCGCCCGGACCCCTGACAATGAGCAGTTCTTC.

This clonotype was seen repeatedly, ten times or more. The chain is built from TRBV28 and TRBJ1-5; no clear D gene. Trimming removed 1 base from V and 7 bases from J, with 11 bases in between. Per the germline V gene, CDR1 is MDHEN and CDR2 is SYDVKM. There are 14 residues in the CDR3. CDR3 protein: CASSLSRTRQPQHF. The CDR3 coding sequence is TGTGCCAGCAGTTTATCCCGCACACGGCAGCCCCAGCATTTT.

Only a few counts were recorded for this clonotype. The chain recombines TRBV4-2 with TRBJ1-2; D is perhaps TRBD1 (5 bases). The V gene's germline CDR1 is LGHNA and CDR2 YNFKEQ. V was pared by 4 bases and J by 5 bases, with 17 bases between. This CDR3 is 15 amino acids long. As DNA, the CDR3 is TGTGCCAGCAGCCGCCCCCAAGGGGCGCAGTATGGCTACACCTTC. This codes for CASSRPQGAQYGYTF.

This clonotype occurred many times. This chain uses TRBV12-3 or TRBV12-4 with TRBJ1-3; no definite D call. CDR3 size: 16 residues. V was trimmed by 6 bases and J by 8 bases, leaving 23 bases between them. The CDR3 coding sequence is TGTGCCAGCAGCCAGAGGTTGCATCTGACTCGGGACACCATATATTTT. It specifies CASSQRLHLTRDTIYF.

About this clonotype: Being one base from a much bigger clone, this may be a read error. The chain combines TRBV12-3 or TRBV12-4 with TRBJ2-7, with 9 bases identical to TRBD2. The J segment lost 1 base and the V segment lost 10 bases, leaving 14 bases of the junction unmatched. CDR3 size: 16 residues. This chain's CDR3 is CANSSLAGERSYEQYF. The DNA for the CDR3 is TGTGCCAACAGCTCCTTAGCGGGAGAGAGGTCCTACGAGCAGTACTTC.

This clonotype was counted between two and nine times. V gene TRBV28 combines with J gene TRBJ1-2; no reliable D call. There are 14 residues in the CDR3. The V gene's germline CDR1 is MDHEN and CDR2 SYDVKM. V lost 8 bases and J lost 5, with 18 bases in between. DNA of the CDR3: TGTGCCAGCCAACTGAAAACGTGGGAATATGGCTACACCTTC. This gives the protein CASQLKTWEYGYTF.

This clonotype was counted at least ten times. The chain recombines TRBV5-1 with TRBJ2-1, with D possibly TRBD2 on 6 matching bases. Germline CDR1 and CDR2: SGHRS and YFSETQ. V lost 4 bases, J lost 1 base, and 12 bases lay in between. The CDR3 is made up of 15 amino acids. Here the CDR3 DNA reads TGCGCCAGCAGCGTCCGGGACTCGTCCTACAATGAGCAGTTCTTC. This translates into CASSVRDSSYNEQFF.

This clonotype was seen at least ten times. The V gene is TRBV14, the J gene TRBJ2-1; D gene uncertain. The CDR3 totals 14 residues. CDR1 and CDR2 from the germline V gene are SGHDN and FVKESK. V was pared by 3 bases and J by 8 bases, with 14 bases between. The CDR3 here is CASSQSGITHEQFF. DNA for the CDR3: TGTGCCAGCAGCCAGTCGGGTATCACCCATGAGCAGTTCTTC.